What follows describes a single TCR beta chain. The antigen it binds to is not known. One base away there is no much larger clone; base qualities are not given. Trimming removed 1 base from V and 5 bases from J; the gene matches leave 8 bases unexplained. The CDR3 holds 16 amino acids from the cysteine to the phenylalanine. The sequence is cut down to CDR3 DNA, 48 bases in frame from base 1. CDR1 and CDR2 (SGHVS, FQNEAQ) derive from the germline V gene. This specimen belongs to a study of somatic mutations in cytotoxic T cells in rheumatoid arthritis (dated by TCRdb to 2016 to 2017). With respect to the entire study: Right after diagnosis and prior to the start of any treatment, 30 to 35 ml EDTA of peripheral blood was drawn from patients. Some V beta antibody-stained T-cell populations were flow-sorted on a FACSAria II or Sony SH800 at nearly 100% purity, and sorted V beta1+ cells also underwent TCRB sequencing. The study asked whether expanded CD8+ T-cell clones in newly diagnosed, untreated rheumatoid arthritis carry somatic mutations, and used TCRB deep sequencing to characterize clonality. A total of 55 to 75 rheumatoid arthritis patients and about 21 healthy controls underwent TCRB deep sequencing. Patient and control groups had essentially identical median ages. What the research found in general, with its limitations: CD8+ T-cell clonality did not differ significantly between rheumatoid arthritis patients and age-matched healthy controls. It was unknown which antigens the expanded CD8+ clones targeted, and their absence from virus-specific databases did not exclude viral specificity. The slight underrepresentation of TRBV07 in patients was not corrected for multiple comparisons. In patients, CD8+ clonality rose with age (Spearman r of about 0.53), which was not the case in healthy controls. The largest CD8+ clone made up more than 20% of CD8+ cells in about an eighth of the 65 patients, and blood and synovial fluid shared several identical CD8+ TCRB sequences.

CD4+ and CD8+ cells were isolated by positive magnetic bead selection on an AutoMACS, and purity was checked by flow cytometry. After a first flow cytometry screen using a TCR V beta antibody panel, clonal expansions were characterized through TCRB deep sequencing of sorted CD8+ fractions. Peripheral blood mononuclear cells were obtained using density gradient separation with Ficoll-Paque PLUS. Using Nucleospin Tissue or Tissue XS kits, DNA was extracted from CD4-enriched, CD8-enriched or PBMC samples, with quantification by a Qubit 2.0 fluorometer. Genomic DNA underwent TCRB CDR3 sequencing using the immunoSEQ assay. The authors' pipeline ran thus. Only a few patient CD8+ clones larger than 1% matched published virus-specific TCRB sequences when compared against them. The analyses included only productive TCRB rearrangements. Clonality was calculated as a Shannon entropy-based productive clonality index, and a clone was defined by a unique TCRB CDR3 sequence. To calculate repertoire overlap between two samples, the template counts of each clone were considered relative to each sample's total templates. V-gene usage measured by flow cytometry correlated with TCRB sequencing V-gene usage, with a Spearman r of 0.61. In TCRdb, the immuneACCESS table is reduced to in-frame sequences with V and J assigned. These tables do not hold every clone; where another copy was compared, an unresolved V gene accounts for under half, and the others remain unexplained. V, J and clone size are those of that table, while D and trimming were read from the DNA. Present in this sample are more than 7,000 clones, 60% to 80% of which were seen just once. The ten largest clones capture more than 35% of the sample.

The sequence was collected from an adult with rheumatoid arthritis. Material for sequencing was CD8+ T cells sorted from blood. Recombination joined TRBV7-8 with TRBJ2-3, and TRBD2 aligns with 8 junction nucleotides. The DNA sequence follows: TGTGCCAGCAGCTTAGGGACTAGCAGGCTGGGAGATACGCAGTATTTT. This translates into CASSLGTSRLGDTQYF.